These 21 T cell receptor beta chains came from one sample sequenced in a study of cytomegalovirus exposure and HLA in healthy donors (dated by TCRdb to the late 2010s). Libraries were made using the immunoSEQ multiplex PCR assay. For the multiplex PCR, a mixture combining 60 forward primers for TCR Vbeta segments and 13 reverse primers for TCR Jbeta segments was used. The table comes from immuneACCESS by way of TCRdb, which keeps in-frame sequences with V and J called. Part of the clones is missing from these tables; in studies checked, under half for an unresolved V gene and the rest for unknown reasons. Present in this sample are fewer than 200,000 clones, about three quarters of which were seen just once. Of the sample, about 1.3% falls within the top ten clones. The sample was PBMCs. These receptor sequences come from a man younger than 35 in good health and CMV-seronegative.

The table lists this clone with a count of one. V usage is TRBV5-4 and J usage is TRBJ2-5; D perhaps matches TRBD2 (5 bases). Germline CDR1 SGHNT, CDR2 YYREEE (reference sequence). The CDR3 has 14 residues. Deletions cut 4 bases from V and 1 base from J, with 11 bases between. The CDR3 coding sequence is TGTGCCAGCAGCAGTAGGACTTTCCAAGAGACCCAGTACTTC. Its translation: CASSSRTFQETQYF.

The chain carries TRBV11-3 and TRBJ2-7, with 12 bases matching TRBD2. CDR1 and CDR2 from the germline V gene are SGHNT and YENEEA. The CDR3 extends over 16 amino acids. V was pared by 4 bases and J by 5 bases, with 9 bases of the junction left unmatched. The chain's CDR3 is CASSSTSSGRVDEQYF. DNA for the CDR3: TGTGCCAGCAGCTCGACTTCTAGCGGGAGGGTCGACGAGCAGTACTTC.

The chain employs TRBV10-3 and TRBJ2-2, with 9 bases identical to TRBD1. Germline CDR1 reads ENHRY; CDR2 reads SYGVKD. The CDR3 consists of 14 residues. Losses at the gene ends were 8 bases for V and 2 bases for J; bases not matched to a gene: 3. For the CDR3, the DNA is TGTGCCATCGGGGGACAGGGCAACACCGGGGAGCTGTTTTTT. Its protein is CAIGGQGNTGELFF.

In DNA, the CDR3 is TGTGCCACCAGCGGGGCTAGCACAGATACGCAGTATTTT. This sequence encodes CATSGASTDTQYF. V gene TRBV15 combines with J gene TRBJ2-3; a weak D match, TRBD1 (5 bases). Deletions cut 5 bases from V and 0 bases from J, with 6 bases between. The CDR3 spans 13 residues. Germline-derived CDR1 and CDR2 are LNHNV and YYDKDF (reference sequence).

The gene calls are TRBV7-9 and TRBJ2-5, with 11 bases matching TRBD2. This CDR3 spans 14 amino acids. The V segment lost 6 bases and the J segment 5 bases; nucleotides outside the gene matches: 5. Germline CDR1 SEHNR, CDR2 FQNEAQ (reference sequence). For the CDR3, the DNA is TGTGCCAGCAGTAGCGGGAGGGGAAACGAGACCCAGTACTTC. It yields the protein CASSSGRGNETQYF.

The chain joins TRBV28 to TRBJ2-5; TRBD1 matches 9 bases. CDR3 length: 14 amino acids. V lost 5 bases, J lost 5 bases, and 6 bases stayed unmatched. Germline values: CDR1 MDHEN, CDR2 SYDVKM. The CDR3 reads CASSITGGRETQYF. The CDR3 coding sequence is TGTGCCAGCAGTATAACAGGGGGCAGGGAGACCCAGTACTTC.

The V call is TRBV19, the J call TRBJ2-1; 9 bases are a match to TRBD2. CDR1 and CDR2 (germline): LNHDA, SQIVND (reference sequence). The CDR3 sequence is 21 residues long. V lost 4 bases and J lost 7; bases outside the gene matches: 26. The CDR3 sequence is CASSTRRASGISQLPMNEQFF. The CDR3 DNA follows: TGTGCCAGTAGTACCCGTAGGGCTAGCGGGATATCCCAATTGCCCATGAATGAGCAGTTCTTC.

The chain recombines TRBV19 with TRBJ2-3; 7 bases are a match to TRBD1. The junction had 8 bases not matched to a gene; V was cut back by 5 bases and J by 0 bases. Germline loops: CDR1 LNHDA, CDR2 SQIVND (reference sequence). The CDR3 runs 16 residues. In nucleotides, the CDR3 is TGTGCCAGTAGTCCCACGACAGGGCCGAGCACAGATACGCAGTATTTT. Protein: CASSPTTGPSTDTQYF.

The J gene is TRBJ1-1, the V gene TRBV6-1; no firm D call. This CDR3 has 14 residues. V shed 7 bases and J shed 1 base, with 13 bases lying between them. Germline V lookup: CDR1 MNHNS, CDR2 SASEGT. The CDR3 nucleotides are TGTGCCAGCACCCAGACACCGCGGAACACTGAAGCTTTCTTT. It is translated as CASTQTPRNTEAFF.

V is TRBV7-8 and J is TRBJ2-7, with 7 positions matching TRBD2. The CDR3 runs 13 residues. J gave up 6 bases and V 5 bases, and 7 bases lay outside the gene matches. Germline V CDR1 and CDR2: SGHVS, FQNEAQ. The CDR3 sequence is CASSPEGGSEQYF. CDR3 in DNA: TGTGCCAGCAGCCCGGAGGGAGGGTCCGAGCAGTACTTC.

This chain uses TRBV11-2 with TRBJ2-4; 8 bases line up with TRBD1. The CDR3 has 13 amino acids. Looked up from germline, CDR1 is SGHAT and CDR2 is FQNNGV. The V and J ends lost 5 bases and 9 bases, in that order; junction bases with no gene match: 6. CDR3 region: CASSRTGPGIQYF. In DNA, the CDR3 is TGTGCCAGCAGCCGGACAGGGCCGGGCATTCAGTACTTC.

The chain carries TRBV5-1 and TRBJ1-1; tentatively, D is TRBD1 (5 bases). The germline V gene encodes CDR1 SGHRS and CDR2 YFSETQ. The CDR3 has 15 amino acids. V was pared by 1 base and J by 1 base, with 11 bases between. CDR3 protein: CASSLNGAPNTEAFF. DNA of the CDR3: TGCGCCAGCAGCTTGAATGGGGCCCCGAACACTGAAGCTTTCTTT.

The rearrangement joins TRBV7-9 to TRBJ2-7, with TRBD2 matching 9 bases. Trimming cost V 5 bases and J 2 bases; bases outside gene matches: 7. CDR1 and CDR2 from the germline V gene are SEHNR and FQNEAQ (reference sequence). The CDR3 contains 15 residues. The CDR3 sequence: CASSPRLAEPYEQYF. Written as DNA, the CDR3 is TGTGCCAGCAGCCCTCGACTAGCGGAACCCTACGAGCAGTACTTC.

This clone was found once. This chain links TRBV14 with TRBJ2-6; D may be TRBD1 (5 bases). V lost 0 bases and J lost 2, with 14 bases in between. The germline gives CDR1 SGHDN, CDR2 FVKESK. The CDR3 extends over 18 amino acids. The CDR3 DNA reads TGTGCCAGCAGCCAAGATATAGGGGCCCGCGCTGGGGCCAACGTCCTGACTTTC. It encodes CASSQDIGARAGANVLTF.

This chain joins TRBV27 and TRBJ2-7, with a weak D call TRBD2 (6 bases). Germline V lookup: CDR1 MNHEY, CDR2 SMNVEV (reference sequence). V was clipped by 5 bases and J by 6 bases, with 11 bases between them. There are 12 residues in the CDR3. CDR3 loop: CASSMTRREQYF. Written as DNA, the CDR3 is TGTGCCAGCAGTATGACTAGACGCGAGCAGTACTTC.

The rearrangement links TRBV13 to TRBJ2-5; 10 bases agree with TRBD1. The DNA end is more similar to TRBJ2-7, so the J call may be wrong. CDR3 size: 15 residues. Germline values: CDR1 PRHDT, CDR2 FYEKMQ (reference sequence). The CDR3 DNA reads TGTGCCAGCAGCTCGACAGGGGGCAACTCCTACGAGCAGTACTTC. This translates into CASSSTGGNSYEQYF.

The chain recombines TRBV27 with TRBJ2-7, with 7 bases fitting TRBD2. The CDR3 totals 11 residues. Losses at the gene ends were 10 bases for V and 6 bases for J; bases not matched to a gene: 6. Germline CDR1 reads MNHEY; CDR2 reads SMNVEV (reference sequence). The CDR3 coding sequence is TGTGCCACCCTGGGAGGGACCGAGCAGTACTTC. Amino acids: CATLGGTEQYF.

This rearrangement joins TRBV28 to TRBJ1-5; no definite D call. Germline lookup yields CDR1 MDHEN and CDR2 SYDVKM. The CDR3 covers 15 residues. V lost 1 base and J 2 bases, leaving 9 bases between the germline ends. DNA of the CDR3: TGTGCCAGCAGTTTATCGTTGAGTGGCAATCAGCCCCAGCATTTT. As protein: CASSLSLSGNQPQHF.

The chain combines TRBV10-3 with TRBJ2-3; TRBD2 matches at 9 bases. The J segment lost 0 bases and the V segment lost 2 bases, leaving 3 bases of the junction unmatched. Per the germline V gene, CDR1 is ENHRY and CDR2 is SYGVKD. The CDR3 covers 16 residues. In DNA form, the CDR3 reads TGTGCCATCAGTGAGATTAGCGGGGGCAGCACAGATACGCAGTATTTT. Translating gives CAISEISGGSTDTQYF.

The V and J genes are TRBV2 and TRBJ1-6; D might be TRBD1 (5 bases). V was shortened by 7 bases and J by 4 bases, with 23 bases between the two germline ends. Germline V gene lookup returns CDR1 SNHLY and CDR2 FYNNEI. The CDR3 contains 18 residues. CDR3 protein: CASTSFQGLGEYNSPLHF. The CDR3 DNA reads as TGTGCCAGCACCTCCTTCCAGGGACTCGGGGAGTATAATTCACCCCTCCACTTT.

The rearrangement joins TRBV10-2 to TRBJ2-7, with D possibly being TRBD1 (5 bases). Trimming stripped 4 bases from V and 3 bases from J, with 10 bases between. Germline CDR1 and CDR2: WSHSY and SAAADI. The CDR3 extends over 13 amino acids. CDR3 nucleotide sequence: TGCGCCAGCAGTGGGGGCTTCTACTACGAGCAGTACTTC. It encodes CASSGGFYYEQYF.